Each of the 23 T cell receptor beta chains below was sequenced from the same sample in a study of blood T cell repertoires in COVID-19. The repertoire was sequenced with immunoSEQ multiplex PCR; TCRdb's copy has only in-frame clones and lacks some. Of tens of thousands of clones in the sample, approximately 90% were seen once. The specimen was peripheral blood. These receptors all stem from a man aged 45-60 years with acute or convalescent COVID-19.

The V and J genes are TRBV6-2 or TRBV6-3 and TRBJ1-5, with 8 bases lining up with TRBD1. There are 17 residues in the CDR3. The junction had 4 bases not matched to a gene; V was cut back by 0 bases and J by 0 bases. CDR1 and CDR2 (germline): MNHEY, SVGEGT. The DNA for the CDR3 is TGTGCCAGCAGTTACTCGCCAGGGGGCAATAGCAATCAGCCCCAGCATTTT. Translating gives CASSYSPGGNSNQPQHF.

The V call is TRBV7-6, the J call TRBJ2-7, with a weak D call TRBD1 (5 bases). Looked up from germline, CDR1 is SGHVS and CDR2 is FNYEAQ. The germline V and J ends were trimmed by 3 bases and 0 bases, with 12 bases remaining between them. The CDR3 length is 15 residues. The CDR3 reads CASSFTGDSSYEQYF. The DNA of the CDR3 is TGTGCCAGCAGCTTCACTGGAGACAGCTCCTACGAGCAGTACTTC.

The J gene is TRBJ1-5, the V gene TRBV18; 7 nucleotides match TRBD1. The CDR3 has 16 residues. Trimming removed 1 base from V and 1 base from J; junction bases left unmatched: 4. Germline V CDR1 and CDR2: KGHSH, LQKENI. The CDR3 DNA reads as TGTGCCAGCTCACCACAAGAGGGGGCAAGCAATCAGCCCCAGCATTTT. It encodes CASSPQEGASNQPQHF.

The chain combines TRBV7-2 with TRBJ1-1; D is possibly TRBD1 (5 bases). The CDR3 is 14 amino acids. The V end was cut by 1 base, the J end by 4 bases, with 10 bases between. Germline V CDR1 and CDR2: SGHTA, FQGNSA. CDR3 sequence (DNA): TGTGCCAGCAGCTTAGACCGCAGGGCCACTGAAGCTTTCTTT. It specifies CASSLDRRATEAFF.

This CDR3 is CASSSPGVDTQYF. For the CDR3, the DNA is TGTGCCAGCAGCTCCCCGGGGGTAGATACGCAGTATTTT. The J gene is TRBJ2-3, the V gene TRBV7-2; weak D call: TRBD2 (6 bases). CDR3 length equals 13 residues. Trimming pared 4 bases from V and 5 bases from J, leaving 10 bases between. Germline CDR1 reads SGHTA; CDR2 reads FQGNSA.

The chain combines TRBV28 with TRBJ1-2, with no clear D. Trimming shortened V by 4 bases and J by 6 bases, and 6 bases separated the two germline ends. The CDR3 sequence is 11 residues long. Germline CDR1 and CDR2: MDHEN and SYDVKM. The CDR3 DNA reads TGTGCCAGCAGTTCAAATGATGGCTACACCTTC. This sequence encodes CASSSNDGYTF.

The chain couples TRBV29-1 to TRBJ2-5, with 9 nucleotides matching TRBD1. With 6 bases clipped from V and 5 bases from J, the junction kept 10 bases outside the gene matches. This CDR3 contains 14 residues. CDR1 is SQVTM, CDR2 ANQGSEA, per germline. CDR3 in DNA: TGCAGCGTCTGTAGGACAGGGGCGAAGGAGACCCAGTACTTC. This encodes CSVCRTGAKETQYF. The variable domain in full, completed from reference TRBV29-1 and TRBJ2-5, reads SAVISQKPSRDICQRGTSLTIQCQVDSQVTMMFWYRQQPGQSLTLIATANQGSEATYESGFVIDKFPISRPNLTFSTLTVSNMSPEDSSIYLCSVCRTGAKETQYFGPGTRLLVL.

This chain connects TRBV9 to TRBJ1-6; 7 positions match TRBD1. The length of the CDR3 is 14 residues. V was clipped by 3 bases and J by 6 bases; unmatched bases: 3. The germline V gene encodes CDR1 SGDLS and CDR2 YYNGEE. The CDR3 nucleotides read TGTGCCAGCAGCGCTCGGGACAGTAATTCACCCCTCCACTTT. Protein product: CASSARDSNSPLHF.

This clone was counted once. The CDR3 DNA reads TGTGCCAGCAGCTTGCAGGGTTCTGGCTACACCTTC. This sequence encodes CASSLQGSGYTF. The gene calls are TRBV5-6 and TRBJ1-2; possible D gene TRBD1, 5 bases. The CDR3 loop spans 12 amino acids. Trimming removed 1 base at V and 7 bases at J, with 8 bases between. Germline CDR1 is SGHDT and CDR2 is YYEEEE. The entire variable domain, with the rest obtained from reference TRBV5-6 and TRBJ1-2, is as follows: DAGVTQSPTHLIKTRGQQVTLRCSPKSGHDTVSWYQQALGQGPQFIFQYYEEEERQRGNFPDRFSGHQFPNYSSELNVNALLLGDSALYLCASSLQGSGYTFGSGTRLTVV.

The chain combines TRBV3-1 (or the pseudogene TRBV3-2) with TRBJ1-1; possibly TRBD1 for D (5 bases). V dropped 6 bases and J dropped 5 bases, with 7 bases sitting between them. This CDR3 has 11 amino acids. Germline V gene lookup returns CDR1 LGHDT and CDR2 YNNKEL (reference sequence). CDR3: CASSKGTEAFF. CDR3 nucleotide sequence: TGTGCCAGCAGTAAGGGGACTGAAGCTTTCTTT.

The chain joins TRBV6-1 to TRBJ1-1; D is undetermined. CDR1 and CDR2 from the germline V gene are MNHNS and SASEGT. There are 16 residues in the CDR3. V was pared by 2 bases and J by 0 bases, with 13 bases between. CDR3 sequence (DNA): TGTGCCAGCAGTGAAAATCCAGTCCGTATGAACACTGAAGCTTTCTTT. It encodes CASSENPVRMNTEAFF.

The chain carries TRBV7-2 and TRBJ2-7; 7 positions agree with TRBD1. The CDR3 has 15 amino acids. Trimming removed 2 bases from V and 2 bases from J; junction bases left unmatched: 6. In germline, CDR1 is SGHTA, CDR2 FQGNSA. The CDR3, as DNA: TGTGCCAGCAGCTTAATTGGGACAGTCACCTACGAGCAGTACTTC. This translates into CASSLIGTVTYEQYF.

The DNA of the CDR3 is TGTGCCAGCAGCTTAGCGCTTCAGCGGGGGGGCCGAAATGAGCAGTTCTTC. The encoded protein is CASSLALQRGGRNEQFF. V is TRBV7-2 and J is TRBJ2-1, with 10 positions matching TRBD2. Unmatched junction bases numbered 9, after V lost 0 bases and J lost 7 bases. Per the germline V gene, CDR1 is SGHTA and CDR2 is FQGNSA. The CDR3 has 17 residues. The full variable domain, with the rest looked up from reference TRBV7-2 and TRBJ2-1, is GAGVSQSPSNKVTEKGKDVELRCDPISGHTALYWYRQSLGQGLEFLIYFQGNSAPDKSGLPSDRFSAERTGGSVSTLTIQRTQQEDSAVYLCASSLALQRGGRNEQFFGPGTRLTVL.

The V and J genes are TRBV6-6 and TRBJ1-3; D might be TRBD1 (6 bases). The germline V gene has CDR1 MNHNY and CDR2 SVGAGI (reference sequence). This CDR3 is 15 amino acids long. The germline V and J ends were trimmed by 2 bases and 1 base, with 9 bases remaining between them. The CDR3 bases are TGTGCCAGCAGTTACGGCAGGGGTTCTGGAAACACCATATATTTT. Its translation: CASSYGRGSGNTIYF.

This clone was detected once. This chain links TRBV4-1 with TRBJ1-6; 7 bases agree with TRBD1. V trimming: 0 bases; J trimming: 7 bases; junction bases outside the gene matches: 12. Germline assignment: CDR1 MGHRA and CDR2 YSYEKL. The CDR3 covers 18 residues. The CDR3, as DNA: TGCGCCAGCAGCCAAGATCCCAACTCGGGACAGACCAATTCACCCCTCCACTTT. Its protein product is CASSQDPNSGQTNSPLHF.

The V call is TRBV4-2, the J call TRBJ2-7; 12 bases agree with TRBD2. V shed 4 bases and J 5 bases; nucleotides not matched to a gene: 12. Germline lookup yields CDR1 LGHNA and CDR2 YNFKEQ. This CDR3 spans 17 amino acids. This chain's CDR3 is CASSPGILAGGPNEQYF. The CDR3 nucleotides are TGTGCCAGCAGCCCTGGGATTCTAGCGGGGGGGCCCAACGAGCAGTACTTC.

V usage is TRBV3-1 (or the pseudogene TRBV3-2) and J usage is TRBJ2-3, with TRBD2 matching over 16 bases. The CDR3 contains 19 residues. CDR1 and CDR2 from the germline V gene are LGHDT and YNNKEL (reference sequence). Trimming took 6 bases from V and 4 from J; bases not matched to a gene: 13. The CDR3 reads CASRHARRGLAGGPDTQYF. In nucleotides, the CDR3 is TGTGCCAGCAGACATGCGAGACGGGGACTAGCGGGGGGGCCAGATACGCAGTATTTT.

The chain is built from TRBV5-5 and TRBJ2-3; TRBD1 matches 7 bases. The CDR3 loop spans 15 amino acids. Germline-derived CDR1 and CDR2 are SGHKS and YYEKEE (reference sequence). The trim removed 5 bases at V and 0 bases at J, leaving 6 bases unmatched. DNA for the CDR3: TGTGCCAGCAGAAGGGACAGCACTAGCACAGATACGCAGTATTTT. Residues: CASRRDSTSTDTQYF.

V usage is TRBV3-1 (or the pseudogene TRBV3-2) and J usage is TRBJ1-2, with 11 bases matching TRBD1. This CDR3 contains 16 residues. Trimming took 4 bases from V and 5 from J; bases not matched to a gene: 9. The germline V gene has CDR1 LGHDT and CDR2 YNNKEL (reference sequence). The CDR3 sequence is CASSPGGQGAWYGYTF. CDR3 sequence (DNA): TGTGCCAGCAGCCCCGGTGGACAGGGGGCCTGGTATGGCTACACCTTC.

This chain links TRBV18 with TRBJ2-7, with D possibly being TRBD2 (6 bases). Trimming cost V 3 bases and J 3 bases, with 9 bases left between them. The germline CDR1 and CDR2 sequences are KGHSH and LQKENI. The CDR3 runs 13 residues. In DNA, the CDR3 is TGTGCCAGCTCACCGGGGACTGGCTACGAGCAGTACTTC. It translates to CASSPGTGYEQYF.

This chain joins TRBV6-4 and TRBJ1-3; unclear D gene. Trimming took 2 bases from V and 6 from J, leaving 17 bases between them. Per the germline V gene, CDR1 is MRHNA and CDR2 is SNTAGT. This CDR3 contains 16 residues. Written as DNA, the CDR3 is TGTGCCAGCAGTGACCCCCTGAGAGGGTATTTAAACACCATATATTTT. Residues: CASSDPLRGYLNTIYF.

The genes are TRBV19 and TRBJ1-2; 12 bases are shared with TRBD1. The CDR3 loop spans 13 amino acids. Unmatched junction bases numbered 3, after V lost 6 bases and J lost 7 bases. Germline V CDR1 and CDR2: LNHDA, SQIVND (reference sequence). CDR3 sequence reads: CASRGQGAGGYTF. The CDR3 bases are TGTGCCAGTAGGGGACAGGGGGCAGGTGGCTACACCTTC.

The chain combines TRBV6-5 with TRBJ1-5; D gene ambiguous. This CDR3 has 15 amino acids. The germline V gene encodes CDR1 MNHEY and CDR2 SVGAGI. V was clipped by 0 bases and J by 3 bases, with 9 bases between them. CDR3 DNA sequence: TGTGCCAGCAGTTACTCTACGGGAGACAATCAGCCCCAGCATTTT. Translating it yields CASSYSTGDNQPQHF.